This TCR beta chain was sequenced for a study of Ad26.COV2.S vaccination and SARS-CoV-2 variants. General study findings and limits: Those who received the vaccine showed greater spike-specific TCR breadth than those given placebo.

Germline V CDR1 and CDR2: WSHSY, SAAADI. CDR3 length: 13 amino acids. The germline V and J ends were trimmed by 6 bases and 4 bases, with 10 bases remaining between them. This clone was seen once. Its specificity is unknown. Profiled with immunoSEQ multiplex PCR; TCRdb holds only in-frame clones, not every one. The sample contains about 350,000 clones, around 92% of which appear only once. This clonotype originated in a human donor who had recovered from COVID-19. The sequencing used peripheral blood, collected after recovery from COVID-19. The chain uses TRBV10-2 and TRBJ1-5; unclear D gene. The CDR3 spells CASRPSRNQPQHF. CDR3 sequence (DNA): TGCGCCAGCAGGCCCTCACGGAATCAGCCCCAGCATTTT.